This TCR beta chain was retrieved from a study of T cells in Graves' hyperthyroidism and ophthalmopathy. Study overall: Peripheral blood samples were taken at initial diagnosis, prior to any treatment. Study conclusions and caveats: Most thyroid-expanded clonotypes above 0.001 were also found in blood.

The CDR3 has 17 amino acids. Germline lookup yields CDR1 SGHAT and CDR2 FQDESV (reference sequence). This clonotype came up once. Its antigen is not known. An end of the junction differs from the germline gene, which may be a read error. RNA transcripts were the template for amplifying TCR beta CDR3 regions. Initially, a first-round RT-PCR of the TCR CDR3 employed the HTBI primer set. TCRdb called the multiplex PCR reads again in MiXCR, with one record for every CDR3 protein. Among 160,000 or so distinct CDR3 sequences listed, about a tenth were seen once. The genes are TRBV11-1 and TRBJ2-6, with a possible D match to TRBD2 (7 bases). The specimen sequenced was blood. This receptor was obtained from a woman aged 18-29 years with Graves' hyperthyroidism that later progressed to Graves' ophthalmopathy. Written as DNA, the CDR3 is TGTGCCAGCAGCTTCTTGGGGGGGCGATACGGGGCCGACGTCCTGACTTTC. Encoded protein: CASSFLGGRYGADVLTF.